This TCR beta chain was identified during a study of response to subunit inactivated influenza vaccine. MiXCR, applied by TCRdb to the RT-PCR reads, yields one record per CDR3 protein. Of roughly 650,000 distinct CDR3 sequences in the sample, 15% to 18% are singletons; the top ten hold 9.5% to 13%. Comment on this clonotype: Its antigen is not known.

Overall study results and limits: The authors suggested that every seasonal influenza vaccination recruits few new T cells.

This material consisted of PBMCs from blood, taken roughly 12 days after vaccination. This sequence was found in a man in his forties or fifties who received an inactivated influenza vaccine.

CDR3: CASSYAGLAEYNEQFF. CDR3 DNA: TGTGCCAGCAGCTACGCGGGACTAGCGGAATACAATGAGCAGTTCTTC. This chain joins TRBV7-9 and TRBJ2-1; 11 bases align to TRBD2. CDR1 is SEHNR, CDR2 FQNEAQ, per germline (reference sequence). The CDR3 has 16 amino acids. V shed 4 bases, J shed 4 bases, and the junction held 6 bases outside the gene matches.